This entry lists 22 T cell receptor beta chains sequenced from one sample in a study of CD8 T cells in ankylosing spondylitis. Whole-study results and caveats: What seemed typical of ankylosing spondylitis blood was a TCR beta motif built from several highly homologous variants.

TCRdb processed the 5' RACE reads anew with MiXCR; each CDR3 protein has one entry. Of about 330,000 distinct CDR3 sequences in the sample, 8% were seen once. These TCRs' antigens remain unknown. Sequencing was carried out using blood, either unsorted or a sorted T cell fraction (not recorded which). All receptors come from a male donor with ankylosing spondylitis.

The rearrangement uses TRBV7-2 and TRBJ2-4, with a tentative D call TRBD1 (5 bases). This CDR3 region has 15 residues. Germline CDR1 SGHTA, CDR2 FQGNSA. V was pared by 3 bases and J by 0 bases, with 9 bases between. The CDR3 DNA is TGTGCCAGCAGCTTTCAGGGTATAGCCAAAAACATTCAGTACTTC. Its translation is CASSFQGIAKNIQYF.

This clonotype was recorded a few times. The chain joins TRBV5-1 to TRBJ1-1; D gene ambiguous. Germline assignment: CDR1 SGHRS and CDR2 YFSETQ. The V and J ends lost 1 base and 2 bases respectively, with 9 bases between them. The CDR3 sequence is 14 residues long. Written as DNA, the CDR3 is TGCGCCAGCAGCTTGTCGCAGGCCAACACTGAAGCTTTCTTT. This gives the protein CASSLSQANTEAFF.

A few counts support this clonotype. This chain's CDR3 is CAWSAGKETQYF. The CDR3 bases are TGTGCCTGGAGTGCGGGGAAAGAGACCCAGTACTTC. The rearrangement uses TRBV30 and TRBJ2-5; weak D call: TRBD2 (5 bases). The CDR3 loop spans 12 amino acids. Trimming took off 1 base at V and 3 bases at J, with 6 bases between the two ends. Germline V CDR1 and CDR2: GTSNPN, SVGIG (reference sequence).

V and J are TRBV24-1 and TRBJ2-1, with D perhaps TRBD2 (5 bases). Per the germline V gene, CDR1 is KGHDR and CDR2 is SFDVKD. The CDR3 loop spans 11 amino acids. The V end was cut by 9 bases, the J end by 10 bases, with 12 bases between. The chain's CDR3 is CATEGWAEQFF. CDR3 sequence (DNA): TGTGCCACCGAGGGTTGGGCGGAGCAGTTCTTC.

This clonotype has more than one count but fewer than ten. The V and J genes are TRBV6-5 and TRBJ2-2; no clear D gene. This CDR3 contains 15 residues. Trimming took off 3 bases at V and 0 bases at J, with 8 bases between the two ends. Per germline, CDR1 MNHEY and CDR2 SVGAGI. The CDR3 region has the DNA TGTGCCAGCAGTTATTCCACACCGAACACCGGGGAGCTGTTTTTT. It yields the protein CASSYSTPNTGELFF.

This clonotype was counted between two and nine times. In DNA, the CDR3 is TGCGCCAGCAGCCTCGGTCTTGGAAACACCATATATTTT. Translation: CASSLGLGNTIYF. The chain combines TRBV5-1 with TRBJ1-3; D is unresolved. The CDR3 consists of 13 residues. The V end lost 4 bases, the J end lost 3 bases, and 8 bases lay between the germline ends. The germline gives CDR1 SGHRS, CDR2 YFSETQ.

This rearrangement joins TRBV5-1 to TRBJ2-2; D may correspond to TRBD1 or TRBD2 (6 bases each). This CDR3 has 15 amino acids. The V end lost 2 bases, the J end lost 1 base, and 9 bases lay between the germline ends. Looked up from germline, CDR1 is SGHRS and CDR2 is YFSETQ. CDR3 in amino acids: CASSFGGQNTGELFF. CDR3 nucleotides: TGCGCCAGCAGCTTCGGGGGACAGAACACCGGGGAGCTGTTTTTT.

This clonotype was observed a handful of times. The genes are TRBV4-1 and TRBJ1-5; the D is unclear. V lost 0 bases and J lost 6, with 18 bases in between. CDR1 and CDR2 (germline): MGHRA, YSYEKL. This CDR3 has 17 residues. The CDR3 DNA is TGCGCCAGCAGCCAAGAAAACGCGGGAATGGGGTCTCAGCCCCAGCATTTT. This sequence encodes CASSQENAGMGSQPQHF.

This clonotype was detected only a few times. The chain has TRBV5-1 and TRBJ2-7; D is ambiguous. Germline lookup yields CDR1 SGHRS and CDR2 YFSETQ. This CDR3 has 14 amino acids. V was cut by 4 bases and J by 3 bases, with 14 bases left in between. The DNA for the CDR3 is TGCGCCAGCAGCACGGACCGCGGCGGCTACGAGCAGTACTTC. Amino acid sequence: CASSTDRGGYEQYF.

In this sample, this clonotype turned up many times. CDR3: CAITGTSTDTQYF. CDR3 sequence (DNA): TGTGCCATCACTGGGACTAGCACAGATACGCAGTATTTT. The J gene is TRBJ2-3, the V gene TRBV10-3, with D possibly being TRBD2 (6 bases). Per the germline V gene, CDR1 is ENHRY and CDR2 is SYGVKD. V shed 7 bases and J shed 0 bases, with 8 bases lying between them. CDR3 size: 13 residues.

The table lists this clonotype with many counts. V gene TRBV12-3 or TRBV12-4 combines with J gene TRBJ1-4; D unresolved. Trimming took 1 base from V and 0 from J, leaving 9 bases between them. The CDR3 runs to 16 residues. In DNA, the CDR3 is TGTGCCAGCAGTTTAGAGGACGGTGCAACTAATGAAAAACTGTTTTTT. Translating it yields CASSLEDGATNEKLFF.

The V and J genes are TRBV29-1 and TRBJ2-5; D unresolved. CDR3 length: 13 amino acids. Germline lookup yields CDR1 SQVTM and CDR2 ANQGSEA. The V and J ends lost 6 bases and 5 bases respectively, with 16 bases between them. The CDR3, as DNA: TGCAGCGTAAGGGTAATCGGTGTGGAGACCCAGTACTTC. This sequence encodes CSVRVIGVETQYF.

This clonotype was seen only a few times. V usage is TRBV7-2 and J usage is TRBJ2-5; D might be TRBD2 (5 bases). Germline V lookup: CDR1 SGHTA, CDR2 FQGNSA. This CDR3 contains 16 residues. V was trimmed by 5 bases and J by 1 base, leaving 17 bases between them. CDR3 loop: CASSHPMDWFQETQYF. As DNA, the CDR3 is TGTGCCAGCAGCCACCCCATGGACTGGTTCCAAGAGACCCAGTACTTC.

The sample holds many counts of this clonotype. The chain recombines TRBV29-1 with TRBJ2-2; 7 bases map to TRBD1. The CDR3 totals 14 residues. V gave up 5 bases and J gave up 4 bases; unmatched junction bases: 7. Germline V gives CDR1 SQVTM, CDR2 ANQGSEA. The CDR3 here is CSVTPDRITGELFF. CDR3 sequence (DNA): TGCAGCGTTACCCCGGACAGGATCACCGGGGAGCTGTTTTTT.

This clonotype was recorded a few times. Its ends do not fully match the called genes, so a read error is possible. This sequence joins TRBV28 and TRBJ2-5; D may be TRBD1 (6 bases). The CDR3 is 15 residues long. The V gene's germline CDR1 is MDHEN and CDR2 SYDVKM. CDR3 sequence reads: CASSFTGTTQGTQYF. The CDR3 DNA sequence: TGTGCCAGCAGTTTCACCGGGACAACACAAGGGACCCAGTACTTC.

The chain recombines TRBV19 with TRBJ1-2, with TRBD1 matching over 11 bases. CDR1 is LNHDA, CDR2 SQIVND, per germline (reference sequence). The CDR3 spans 15 residues. V dropped 3 bases and J dropped 7; count of bases not matched to a gene: 7. CDR3 nucleotide sequence: TGTGCCAGTAGTATTTCGGACAGGGGGCACTGTGGCTACACCTTC. Protein: CASSISDRGHCGYTF.

The V gene is TRBV5-1, the J gene TRBJ2-7; perhaps TRBD2 as D (6 bases). Per the germline V gene, CDR1 is SGHRS and CDR2 is YFSETQ. The CDR3 consists of 15 residues. V lost 4 bases to trimming and J lost 0 bases, with 14 bases between them. CDR3 residues: CASSVSGSGSYEQYF. In nucleotides, the CDR3 is TGCGCCAGCAGCGTCTCCGGGAGTGGCTCCTACGAGCAGTACTTC.

This clonotype was detected many times. The rearrangement joins TRBV5-1 to TRBJ1-6; no clear D. V was trimmed by 3 bases and J by 7 bases, leaving 17 bases between them. The CDR3 sequence is 16 residues long. Germline V gene data show CDR1 as SGHRS and CDR2 as YFSETQ. CDR3 residues: CASSWRRADYNSPLHF. The DNA of the CDR3 is TGCGCCAGCAGCTGGCGTCGGGCTGACTACAATTCACCCCTCCACTTT.

The table lists this clonotype with many counts. The chain is built from TRBV5-5 and TRBJ2-5; 13 bases map to TRBD2. Trimming took 0 bases from V and 5 from J; bases not matched to a gene: 4. This CDR3 contains 16 residues. The germline V gene encodes CDR1 SGHKS and CDR2 YYEKEE (reference sequence). CDR3 in DNA: TGTGCCAGCAGCTTGGGACTAGCGGGAGGTCTGGAGACCCAGTACTTC. It yields the protein CASSLGLAGGLETQYF. Looking up the rest from reference TRBV5-5 and TRBJ2-5 gives the full variable domain: DAGVTQSPTHLIKTRGQQVTLRCSPISGHKSVSWYQQVLGQGPQFIFQYYEKEERGRGNFPDRFSARQFPNYSSELNVNALLLGDSALYLCASSLGLAGGLETQYFGPGTRLLVL.

The J gene is TRBJ2-7, the V gene TRBV5-5; 13 bases line up with TRBD2. This CDR3 is built from 15 residues. CDR1 SGHKS and CDR2 YYEKEE come from the germline V gene (reference sequence). The V gene end was trimmed by 2 bases and the J gene end by 2 bases; junction bases not matched to a gene: 1. In nucleotides, the CDR3 is TGTGCCAGCAGCTTTACTAGCGGGAGGGCCTACGAGCAGTACTTC. Translation gives CASSFTSGRAYEQYF.

This clonotype was seen at least ten times. This chain joins TRBV12-3 or TRBV12-4 and TRBJ2-4, with D perhaps matching TRBD1 (7 bases). Between the trimmed V and J ends, which lost 2 bases and 8 bases, there was a span of 19 bases. This CDR3 has 16 residues. The CDR3 bases are TGTGCCAGCAGTTTAAGCGGCCGGACAGGCGGGGACATTCAGTACTTC. It encodes CASSLSGRTGGDIQYF.

V usage is TRBV18 and J usage is TRBJ2-7, with 8 positions matching TRBD2. V lost 6 bases to trimming and J lost 7 bases; unmatched junction nucleotides: 14. CDR3 length: 15 amino acids. Per germline, CDR1 KGHSH and CDR2 LQKENI. CDR3: CASSRTSGNMGEQYF. CDR3 DNA: TGTGCCAGCTCCCGCACTAGCGGCAACATGGGGGAGCAGTACTTC.